This T cell receptor beta chain was identified during a study of Ad26.COV2.S vaccination and SARS-CoV-2 variants (dated by TCRdb to the early 2020s). Background for the entire study: Vaccine-arm donors were drawn from COV1001, a multicentre, randomized, double-blind, placebo-controlled phase I-IIa trial of Ad26.COV2.S in healthy adults. Throughout the experiments and outcome assessment, investigators stayed blinded to trial group allocation. TCRbeta repertoire sequencing served as the tool for gauging how specific and how broad the SARS-CoV-2-reactive T cell receptors were following Ad26.COV2.S vaccination. Participants in the trial were split at random into five groups of five each, receiving low-dose or high-dose Ad26.COV2.S once or twice, or else placebo on both occasions. A total of around 32 samples were included in the TCR-sequenced set, comprising around 19 Ad26.COV2.S vaccine recipients, 5 placebo recipients and 8 SARS-CoV-2 convalescent individuals. Ad26.COV2.S was given intramuscularly at 5x10^10 or 1x10^11 viral particles, as a single shot or as two shots 56 days apart. Overall study outcomes, separate from this receptor: Substantial breadth of spike-specific CD8+ and CD4+ T cell responses was reported after vaccination. The study was not powered for comparison of responses between vaccine doses or regimens. Higher spike-specific TCR breadth was observed in Ad26.COV2.S recipients than in placebo recipients (P = 0.0014). The authors noted that the TCR breadth and depth analyses may have underestimated total T cell responses. Vaccine and placebo recipients had comparable non-spike TCR breadth, which fits with the vaccine containing only spike.

The immunoSEQ Assay was the method used to sequence TCRbeta CDR3 regions. After extraction, genomic DNA underwent amplification by bias-controlled multiplex PCR, followed by high-throughput sequencing. In the paper's pipeline: To quantify the absolute abundance of each unique TCRbeta CDR3 region, sequences were collapsed and filtered. Usable DNA was measured by amplifying reference genes present in all nucleated cells, and TCRbeta template counts were normalized to that usable DNA to estimate T cell fraction. Repertoire TCRs were annotated as SARS-CoV-2-specific by exact matching of V gene, CDR3 amino acid sequence and J gene to a known reactive TCR set. MIRA supplied the reference SARS-CoV-2 TCR set, which was filtered for enrichment in COVID-19-positive ImmuneCODE repertoires so that public or cross-reactive TCRs were removed. Drawing on the MIRA antigens, annotated TCRs were analysed further at the level of specific ORF or position within ORF. Breadth was defined as the number of annotated unique rearrangements divided by the total number of unique productive rearrangements, and depth was defined as the summed frequency of the annotated unique rearrangements. Group comparisons of TCR breadth used two-sided Wilcoxon rank-sum tests. Sourced from immuneACCESS, this table was stored by TCRdb with only in-frame sequences that have V and J called. A share of the clones is absent; for the studies checked, an unresolved V gene accounts for under half, and the remainder has no known explanation. Clonal size and the V and J genes are those of that table, whereas D and trimming came from the DNA. For this sample there are around 450,000 clones; 80% to 90% appear just once. The ten largest clones take up about 1.7% of the sample.

A remark on this clone: This receptor's antigen is unknown. Base qualities are not recorded, but no much larger clone differs from it by a single base.

The treatment or condition label for this specimen denotes: roughly 19 received Ad26.COV2.S at low or high dose, single or two shots; roughly 5 received placebo; per-sample allocation not given. For vaccine and placebo recipients, the sequenced repertoires came from samples collected on day 63 after the first injection. In Cohort 1b, 25 adults aged 18-55 years were enrolled at a single site in Boston, USA, between 29 July and 7 August 2020. Ad26.COV2.S was a replication-incompetent adenovirus type 26 vector that expressed a prefusion-stabilized SARS-CoV-2 spike protein derived from the original Wuhan strain. The specimen comprised peripheral blood, sampled in a trial of Ad26.COV2.S vaccine versus placebo. The origin of this receptor is a person aged 18-60 years who received the Ad26.COV2.S COVID-19 vaccine or a placebo.

The DNA sequence is given as TGTGCCAGCAGTCGATCGGGACAGGCAATCACAGATACGCAGTATTTT. It codes for CASSRSGQAITDTQYF. The chain uses TRBV6-6 and TRBJ2-3; the central 8 bases match TRBD1. Reading the germline V gene (reference sequence) gives CDR1 MNHNY and CDR2 SVGAGI. Inclusive of the bounding cysteine and phenylalanine, the CDR3 is 16 residues long. CDR3 DNA only is kept here, 48 bases in frame from base 1. V is pruned by 5 bases and J by 2 bases, leaving 9 bases of the junction without a gene match.